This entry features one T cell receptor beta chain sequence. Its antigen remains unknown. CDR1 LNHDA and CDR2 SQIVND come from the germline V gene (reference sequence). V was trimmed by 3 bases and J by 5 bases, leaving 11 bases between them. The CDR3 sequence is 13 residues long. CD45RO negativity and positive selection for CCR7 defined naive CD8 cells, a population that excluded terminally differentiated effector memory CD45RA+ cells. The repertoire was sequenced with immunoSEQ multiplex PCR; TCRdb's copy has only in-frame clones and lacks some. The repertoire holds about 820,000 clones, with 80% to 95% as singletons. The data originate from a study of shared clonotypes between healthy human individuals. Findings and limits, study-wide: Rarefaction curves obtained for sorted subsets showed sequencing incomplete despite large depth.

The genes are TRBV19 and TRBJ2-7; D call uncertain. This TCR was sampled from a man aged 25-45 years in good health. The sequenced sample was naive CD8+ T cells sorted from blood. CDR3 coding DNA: TGTGCCAGTAGTATGAGCACACCCAACGAGCAGTACTTC. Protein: CASSMSTPNEQYF. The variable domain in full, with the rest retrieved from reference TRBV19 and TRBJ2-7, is DGGITQSPKYLFRKEGQNVTLSCEQNLNHDAMYWYRQDPGQGLRLIYYSQIVNDFQKGDIAEGYSVSREKKESFPLTVTSAQKNPTAFYLCASSMSTPNEQYFGPGTRLTVT.